Following are 22 T cell receptor beta chains from one sample sequenced in a study of blood T cell repertoires in COVID-19. Profiled with immunoSEQ multiplex PCR; TCRdb holds only in-frame clones, not every one. The table shows fewer than 250,000 clones, with under 90% occurring only once. The sample consisted of peripheral blood. All receptors come from a woman older than 75 with COVID-19, enrolled during active disease.

CDR3 residues: CASSFNRGSGNTIYF. CDR3 sequence (DNA): TGTGCCAGCAGCTTCAACAGGGGGTCTGGAAACACCATATATTTT. V usage is TRBV7-2 and J usage is TRBJ1-3; TRBD1 matches at 8 bases. The CDR3 length is 15 residues. Trimming cost V 3 bases and J 1 base; bases outside gene matches: 2. Germline CDR1 and CDR2: SGHTA and FQGNSA. Together with reference TRBV7-2 and TRBJ1-3, the CDR3 gives the full variable domain: GAGVSQSPSNKVTEKGKDVELRCDPISGHTALYWYRQSLGQGLEFLIYFQGNSAPDKSGLPSDRFSAERTGGSVSTLTIQRTQQEDSAVYLCASSFNRGSGNTIYFGEGSWLTVV.

This clone was counted a single time. The rearrangement links TRBV7-3 to TRBJ2-1; TRBD2 matches 9 bases. V shed 4 bases, J shed 9 bases, and the junction held 13 bases outside the gene matches. CDR3 length: 16 residues. Germline V gives CDR1 SGHTA, CDR2 FQGTGA. CDR3 protein: CASSSPGASGASEQFF. In DNA, the CDR3 is TGTGCCAGCAGCTCCCCAGGGGCTAGCGGGGCATCTGAGCAGTTCTTC. Filled out from reference TRBV7-3 and TRBJ2-1, the complete variable domain reads GAGVSQTPSNKVTEKGKYVELRCDPISGHTALYWYRQSLGQGPEFLIYFQGTGAADDSGLPNDRFFAVRPEGSVSTLKIQRTERGDSAVYLCASSSPGASGASEQFFGPGTRLTVL.

The chain employs TRBV24-1 and TRBJ1-4; 9 bases fit TRBD1. The CDR3 runs 15 residues. Germline CDR1 and CDR2: KGHDR and SFDVKD. Losses at the gene ends were 7 bases for V and 6 bases for J; bases not matched to a gene: 8. The CDR3 DNA is TGTGCCACCAGCAAACCGGGACAGGGTTATGAAAAACTGTTTTTT. Translation: CATSKPGQGYEKLFF.

The J gene is TRBJ2-3, the V gene TRBV25-1; D may be TRBD1 (5 bases). Germline values: CDR1 MGHDK, CDR2 SYGVNS. Trimming removed 5 bases from V and 0 bases from J, with 9 bases in between. The CDR3 totals 14 residues. The CDR3 bases are TGTGCCAGCAGTATGGCAGGGAGCACAGATACGCAGTATTTT. Protein product: CASSMAGSTDTQYF.

The chain links TRBV27 to TRBJ1-4; possibly TRBD1 for D (6 bases). Germline loops: CDR1 MNHEY, CDR2 SMNVEV (reference sequence). This CDR3 is built from 16 residues. V was shortened by 4 bases and J by 7 bases, with 19 bases between the two germline ends. CDR3 bases: TGTGCCAGCAGTTCCTTCTTCAGGGGCAGCGTTGAAAAACTGTTTTTT. It encodes CASSSFFRGSVEKLFF.

Written as DNA, the CDR3 is TGTGCCAGTAGTCCCAGGACAGGGGCTGGAAACACCATATATTTT. Protein product: CASSPRTGAGNTIYF. V gene TRBV19 combines with J gene TRBJ1-3; 9 nucleotides line up with TRBD1. This CDR3 comprises 15 residues. In germline, CDR1 is LNHDA, CDR2 SQIVND (reference sequence). V lost 5 bases, J lost 2 bases, and 4 bases stayed unmatched.

J is TRBJ2-5 and V is TRBV5-1; 13 bases are a match to TRBD2. J was trimmed by 4 bases and V by 1 base; bases with no gene match: 4. CDR3 length equals 16 residues. Per germline, CDR1 SGHRS and CDR2 YFSETQ. CDR3 in amino acids: CASSLTSGGGRETQYF. The CDR3 DNA is TGCGCCAGCAGCTTGACTAGCGGGGGGGGACGAGAGACCCAGTACTTC.

The chain combines TRBV18 with TRBJ1-1; no firm D call. The CDR3 has 12 residues. The V and J ends lost 3 bases and 6 bases respectively, with 8 bases between them. CDR1 and CDR2 from the germline V gene are KGHSH and LQKENI. The CDR3 loop reads CASSPPPAEAFF. The CDR3 nucleotides read TGTGCCAGCTCACCCCCCCCCGCTGAAGCTTTCTTT.

This rearrangement joins TRBV2 to TRBJ1-2, with 8 bases aligning to TRBD1. This CDR3 is built from 16 residues. Per germline, CDR1 SNHLY and CDR2 FYNNEI. The ends lost 8 bases at V and 3 bases at J; junction bases unmatched: 14. CDR3 region: CASRMTGQVNDYGYTF. CDR3 DNA: TGTGCCAGCCGTATGACGGGACAGGTAAACGACTATGGCTACACCTTC.

The chain joins TRBV6-2 or TRBV6-3 to TRBJ2-2; 8 bases map to TRBD2. V lost 0 bases to trimming and J lost 4 bases; unmatched junction nucleotides: 10. Germline CDR1 MNHEY, CDR2 SVGEGT. The CDR3 runs to 18 residues. The CDR3 region is CASSYSRTSPGFTGELFF. The CDR3 DNA reads as TGTGCCAGCAGTTACTCGAGGACTAGCCCTGGGTTCACCGGGGAGCTGTTTTTT.

Only a few counts were recorded for this clone. The chain has TRBV29-1 and TRBJ2-2; TRBD1 matches 8 bases. Losses at the gene ends were 4 bases for V and 1 base for J; bases not matched to a gene: 2. CDR1 and CDR2 (germline): SQVTM, ANQGSEA. The length of the CDR3 is 14 residues. The DNA of the CDR3 is TGCAGCGTTGGCAGGGGGCTGAACACCGGGGAGCTGTTTTTT. Amino acids: CSVGRGLNTGELFF.

V gene TRBV5-4 combines with J gene TRBJ2-2; TRBD1 aligns across 8 bases. Trimming removed 4 bases from V and 4 bases from J; junction bases left unmatched: 6. The CDR3 has 15 residues. Germline V gene data show CDR1 as SGHNT and CDR2 as YYREEE (reference sequence). CDR3 bases: TGTGCCAGCAGCCGTGGACAGGGAACCACCGGGGAGCTGTTTTTT. Translating gives CASSRGQGTTGELFF.

Worth noting for this clone: This sample includes further DNA sequences coding for the same CDR3. The V gene is TRBV6-1, the J gene TRBJ1-3; the D gene is possibly TRBD1 (5 bases). The germline V gene encodes CDR1 MNHNS and CDR2 SASEGT. The CDR3 runs 17 residues. V was pared by 1 base and J by 0 bases, with 13 bases between. This CDR3 is CASSEGRGFSSGNTIYF. The CDR3 DNA follows: TGTGCCAGCAGTGAAGGGAGGGGCTTTAGCTCTGGAAACACCATATATTTT.

The chain has TRBV6-5 and TRBJ1-4, with TRBD1 matching over 8 bases. Trimming took 8 bases from V and 2 from J; bases not matched to a gene: 1. CDR1 and CDR2 (germline): MNHEY, SVGAGI. This CDR3 comprises 13 residues. The CDR3 is CASRTGTNEKLFF. The CDR3 DNA reads TGTGCCAGCCGGACAGGGACTAATGAAAAACTGTTTTTT.

The chain employs TRBV7-2 and TRBJ2-7; TRBD2 matches at 9 bases. Per germline, CDR1 SGHTA and CDR2 FQGNSA. Trimming cost V 0 bases and J 3 bases; bases outside gene matches: 3. This CDR3 has 15 residues. The CDR3 is CASSLALAGLYEQYF. The CDR3, as DNA: TGTGCCAGCAGCTTAGCCCTAGCGGGACTCTACGAGCAGTACTTC.

This clone was detected only a few times. The chain is built from TRBV10-3 and TRBJ2-1, with D maybe TRBD1 (6 bases). This CDR3 has 13 residues. CDR1 and CDR2 (germline): ENHRY, SYGVKD. V dropped 6 bases and J dropped 10 bases, with 16 bases sitting between them. CDR3 loop: CAIRGTPQVEQFF. The CDR3 DNA is TGTGCCATCAGGGGGACACCCCAGGTGGAGCAGTTCTTC.

This chain uses TRBV5-4 with TRBJ2-1, with 8 nucleotides matching TRBD1. Germline-derived CDR1 and CDR2 are SGHNT and YYREEE (reference sequence). J gave up 8 bases and V 5 bases, and 12 bases lay outside the gene matches. The CDR3 runs 15 residues. The CDR3 spells CASRTEGRGQYEQFF. CDR3 DNA sequence: TGTGCCAGCAGAACAGAGGGCAGGGGGCAGTATGAGCAGTTCTTC.

The V gene is TRBV6-2 or TRBV6-3, the J gene TRBJ2-2; no clear D. V was clipped by 5 bases and J by 4 bases, with 17 bases between them. Germline values: CDR1 MNHEY, CDR2 SVGEGT. The CDR3 contains 16 residues. This chain's CDR3 is CASSAVHLESTGELFF. As DNA, the CDR3 is TGTGCCAGCAGTGCCGTCCACCTAGAGAGCACCGGGGAGCTGTTTTTT.

The chain couples TRBV7-2 to TRBJ1-1, with D hard to call. V shed 5 bases and J shed 1 base, with 11 bases lying between them. This CDR3 is 14 amino acids long. Germline V CDR1 and CDR2: SGHTA, FQGNSA. The CDR3 DNA reads TGTGCCAGCAGCCGTTACACCCCGAACACTGAAGCTTTCTTT. As protein: CASSRYTPNTEAFF.

V and J are TRBV3-1 (or the pseudogene TRBV3-2) and TRBJ2-5; the match to TRBD2 covers 11 bases. Germline V lookup: CDR1 LGHDT, CDR2 YNNKEL (reference sequence). CDR3 length: 18 residues. The V gene end was trimmed by 0 bases and the J gene end by 7 bases; junction bases not matched to a gene: 13. The CDR3 DNA follows: TGTGCCAGCAGCCAAGATGGTCTAGCGGGGGGTCCATGGGGGACCCAGTACTTC. It yields the protein CASSQDGLAGGPWGTQYF.

J is TRBJ1-5 and V is TRBV28; perhaps TRBD1 as D (6 bases). The germline V and J ends were trimmed by 2 bases and 0 bases, with 11 bases remaining between them. CDR1 and CDR2 from the germline V gene are MDHEN and SYDVKM. This CDR3 spans 16 amino acids. The chain's CDR3 is CASSLQQGNSNQPQHF. Here the CDR3 DNA reads TGTGCCAGCAGTTTACAACAGGGAAATAGCAATCAGCCCCAGCATTTT.

The chain employs TRBV19 and TRBJ2-1, with TRBD1 matching 9 bases. The V and J ends lost 6 bases and 7 bases, in that order; junction bases with no gene match: 7. The CDR3 sequence is 14 residues long. CDR1 and CDR2 from the germline V gene are LNHDA and SQIVND (reference sequence). CDR3 coding DNA: TGTGCCAGTAGAGAACAGGGGGCGCAGAATGAGCAGTTCTTC. As protein: CASREQGAQNEQFF.